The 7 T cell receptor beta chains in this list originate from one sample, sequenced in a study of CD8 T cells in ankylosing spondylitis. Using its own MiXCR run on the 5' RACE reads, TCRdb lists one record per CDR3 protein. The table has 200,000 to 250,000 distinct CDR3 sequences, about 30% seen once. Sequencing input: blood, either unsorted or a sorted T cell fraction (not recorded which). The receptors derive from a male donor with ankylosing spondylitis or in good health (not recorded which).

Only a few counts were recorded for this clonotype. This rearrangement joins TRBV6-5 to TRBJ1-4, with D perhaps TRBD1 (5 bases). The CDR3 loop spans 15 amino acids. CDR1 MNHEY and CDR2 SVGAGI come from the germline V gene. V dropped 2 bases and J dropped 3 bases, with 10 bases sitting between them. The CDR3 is CASSYRGAANEKLFF. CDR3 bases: TGTGCCAGCAGTTACAGGGGCGCCGCTAATGAAAAACTGTTTTTT.

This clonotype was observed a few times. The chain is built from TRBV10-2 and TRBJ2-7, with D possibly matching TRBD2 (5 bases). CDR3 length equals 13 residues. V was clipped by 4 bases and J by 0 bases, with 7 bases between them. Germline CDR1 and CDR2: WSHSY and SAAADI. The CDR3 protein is CASSVGSSYEQYF. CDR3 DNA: TGCGCCAGCAGTGTAGGGAGCTCCTACGAGCAGTACTTC.

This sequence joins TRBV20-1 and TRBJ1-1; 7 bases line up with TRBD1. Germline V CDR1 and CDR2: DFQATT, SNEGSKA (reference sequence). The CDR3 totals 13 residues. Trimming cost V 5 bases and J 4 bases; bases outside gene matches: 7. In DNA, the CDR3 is TGCAGTGCTCGGAGGGGGCTCGGCACTGAAGCTTTCTTT. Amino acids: CSARRGLGTEAFF.

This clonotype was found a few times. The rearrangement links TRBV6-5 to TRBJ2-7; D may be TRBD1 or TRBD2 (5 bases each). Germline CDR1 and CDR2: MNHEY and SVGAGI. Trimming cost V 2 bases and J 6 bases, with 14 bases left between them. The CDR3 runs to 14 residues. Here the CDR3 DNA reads TGTGCCAGCAGTTACCAGGGACCCCTCTCCGAGCAGTACTTC. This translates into CASSYQGPLSEQYF.

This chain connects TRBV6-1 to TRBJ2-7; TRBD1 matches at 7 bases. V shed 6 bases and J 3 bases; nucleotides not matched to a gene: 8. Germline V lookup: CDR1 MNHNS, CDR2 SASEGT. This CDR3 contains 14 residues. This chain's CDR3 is CASSSPDRFYEQYF. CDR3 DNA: TGTGCCAGCAGCTCCCCGGACAGGTTCTACGAGCAGTACTTC.

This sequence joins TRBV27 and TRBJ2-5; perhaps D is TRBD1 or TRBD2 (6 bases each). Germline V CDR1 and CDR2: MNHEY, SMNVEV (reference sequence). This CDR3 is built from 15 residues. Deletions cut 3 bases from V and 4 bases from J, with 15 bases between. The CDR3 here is CASSLGGQILETQYF. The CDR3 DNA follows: TGTGCCAGCAGTTTGGGAGGACAGATCCTAGAGACCCAGTACTTC.

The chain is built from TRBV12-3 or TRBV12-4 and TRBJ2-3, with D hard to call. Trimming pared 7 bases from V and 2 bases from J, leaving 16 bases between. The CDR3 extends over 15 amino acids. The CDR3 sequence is CASTNSIFNTDTQYF. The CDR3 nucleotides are TGTGCCAGCACCAATAGTATATTCAACACAGATACGCAGTATTTT.